This T cell receptor beta chain is from a study of blood T cells in healthy people across ages. General study points: CMV infection status of these donors was not known. Per million T cells, TCR beta diversity dropped roughly linearly as age increased.

A minimum of 5 micrograms of total RNA was extracted per sample. Looked up from germline, CDR1 is SNHLY and CDR2 is FYNNEI. This CDR3 is built from 14 residues. Trimming took off 7 bases at V and 2 bases at J, with 14 bases between the two ends. Worth noting for this clonotype: What it binds is not known.

With a J-beta primer mix and a sample-barcoded 5' primer, a second PCR ran roughly 6 to 11 cycles. Every single cDNA molecule received a tag from a template-switch adaptor with 12 random nucleotides. TCRdb reprocessed the 5' RACE reads with MiXCR, giving one entry per CDR3 protein. This sample has 1.2 million to 1.5 million distinct CDR3 sequences, with around 59% found just once. The sequencing sample was made of blood. The V and J genes are TRBV2 and TRBJ1-1; no definite D call. The clonotype originates from a man between 18 and 29 years old in good health. The CDR3 DNA sequence: TGTGCCAGCATGGGGTCATCCGGAAACACTGAAGCTTTCTTT. Translation gives CASMGSSGNTEAFF.